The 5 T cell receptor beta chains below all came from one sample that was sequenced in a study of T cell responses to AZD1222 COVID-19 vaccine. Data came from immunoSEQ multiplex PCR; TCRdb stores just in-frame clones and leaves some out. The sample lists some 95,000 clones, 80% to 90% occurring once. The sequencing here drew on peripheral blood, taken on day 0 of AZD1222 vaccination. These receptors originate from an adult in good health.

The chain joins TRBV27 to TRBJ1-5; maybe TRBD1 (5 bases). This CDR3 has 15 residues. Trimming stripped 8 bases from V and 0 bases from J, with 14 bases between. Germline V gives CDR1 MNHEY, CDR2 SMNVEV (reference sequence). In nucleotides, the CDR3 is TGTGCCAGCGGGGGTTCACCATATAGCAATCAGCCCCAGCATTTT. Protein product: CASGGSPYSNQPQHF.

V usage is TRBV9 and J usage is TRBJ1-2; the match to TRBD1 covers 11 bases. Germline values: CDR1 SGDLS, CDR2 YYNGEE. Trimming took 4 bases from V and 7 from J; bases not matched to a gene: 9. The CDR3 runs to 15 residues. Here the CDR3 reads CASSPQTGTGGGYTF. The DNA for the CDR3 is TGTGCCAGCAGCCCACAGACCGGGACAGGGGGTGGCTACACCTTC. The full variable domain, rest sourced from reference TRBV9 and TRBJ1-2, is DSGVTQTPKHLITATGQRVTLRCSPRSGDLSVYWYQQSLDQGLQFLIQYYNGEERAKGNILERFSAQQFPDLHSELNLSSLELGDSALYFCASSPQTGTGGGYTFGSGTRLTVV.

CDR3 sequence: CASSSIRTATNEKLFF. In nucleotides, the CDR3 is TGTGCCAGCAGTTCGATCCGGACGGCAACTAATGAAAAACTGTTTTTT. The rearrangement uses TRBV2 and TRBJ1-4; D not certain. V was shortened by 5 bases and J by 0 bases, with 13 bases between the two germline ends. The CDR3 is 16 amino acids. Germline CDR1 SNHLY, CDR2 FYNNEI.

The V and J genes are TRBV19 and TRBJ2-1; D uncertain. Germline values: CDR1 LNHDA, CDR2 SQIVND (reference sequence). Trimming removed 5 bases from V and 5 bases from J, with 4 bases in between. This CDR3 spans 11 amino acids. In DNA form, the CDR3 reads TGTGCCAGTAGTGGGAACAATGAGCAGTTCTTC. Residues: CASSGNNEQFF.

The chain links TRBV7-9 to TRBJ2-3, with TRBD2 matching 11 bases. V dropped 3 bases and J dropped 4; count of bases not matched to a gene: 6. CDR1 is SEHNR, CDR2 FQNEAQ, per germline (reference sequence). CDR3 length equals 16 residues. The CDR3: CASSFISGGASDTQYF. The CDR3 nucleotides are TGTGCCAGCAGCTTTATTAGCGGGGGGGCGTCAGATACGCAGTATTTT. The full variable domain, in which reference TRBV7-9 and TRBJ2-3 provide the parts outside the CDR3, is DTGVSQNPRHKITKRGQNVTFRCDPISEHNRLYWYRQTLGQGPEFLTYFQNEAQLEKSRLLSDRFSAERPKGSFSTLEIQRTEQGDSAMYLCASSFISGGASDTQYFGPGTRLTVL.